These 4 T cell receptor beta chains share one sample of origin, sequenced in a study of blood T cell repertoires in COVID-19 (dated by TCRdb to between 2020 and 2021). The library was generated by the immunoSEQ multiplex PCR assay. Sourced from immuneACCESS, this table was stored by TCRdb with only in-frame sequences that have V and J called. A share of the clones is absent; for the studies checked, an unresolved V gene accounts for under half, and the remainder has no known explanation. Across this sample there are some 250,000 clones, with approximately 83% seen only once. The top ten clones comprise roughly 3% of the sample. The specimen sequenced was peripheral blood. Receptors were obtained from a woman aged 25 to 45 who had recovered from COVID-19.

V is TRBV30 and J is TRBJ1-1; D is perhaps TRBD1 (5 bases). Trimming stripped 4 bases from V and 9 bases from J, with 21 bases between. The CDR3 runs 14 residues. CDR1 and CDR2 from the germline V gene are GTSNPN and SVGIG (reference sequence). For the CDR3, the DNA is TGTGCCTGGACCTCGGTCAGGGAAGGGCAGAAAGCTTTCTTT. This codes for CAWTSVREGQKAFF.

The genes are TRBV7-2 and TRBJ2-3; a weak D match, TRBD2 (7 bases). Per the germline V gene, CDR1 is SGHTA and CDR2 is FQGNSA. Trimming took off 1 base at V and 3 bases at J, with 20 bases between the two ends. CDR3 size: 18 residues. The CDR3 here is CASSLGGASGGRTDTQYF. The CDR3 bases are TGTGCCAGCAGCTTAGGGGGGGCTAGCGGAGGGCGGACAGATACGCAGTATTTT.

The chain is built from TRBV5-1 and TRBJ2-3; 7 bases agree with TRBD1. This CDR3 comprises 15 residues. With V trimmed by 4 bases and J by 2 bases, 7 bases remained unmatched. Germline values: CDR1 SGHRS, CDR2 YFSETQ. CDR3 in amino acids: CASSRTGDNTDTQYF. The CDR3 nucleotides are TGCGCCAGCAGCCGTACAGGGGACAACACAGATACGCAGTATTTT.

The chain has TRBV12-3 or TRBV12-4 and TRBJ2-5, with D maybe TRBD1 (5 bases). The CDR3 is made up of 13 amino acids. Between the trimmed V and J ends, which lost 5 bases and 0 bases, there was a span of 7 bases. The CDR3 nucleotides read TGTGCCAGCAGTCCGGACAACCAAGAGACCCAGTACTTC. Translation gives CASSPDNQETQYF.